The clone carrying this T cell receptor (beta chain) was seen at least ten times. The antigen is unknown. These data are taken from a study of T cells in Graves' hyperthyroidism and ophthalmopathy. Findings and limits, study-wide: Appearing also in blood were most of the thyroid clonotypes expanded above 0.001. Researchers report that a 13 V-J model separated ophthalmopathy from stable hyperthyroidism. Ophthalmopathy was model-predicted a median around seven months pre-onset.

RNA transcripts gave rise to amplified TCR beta CDR3 regions. The primer set for the first-round RT-PCR of the TCR CDR3 was HTBI. MiXCR, applied by TCRdb to the multiplex PCR reads, yields one record per CDR3 protein. In the table there are about 570,000 distinct CDR3 sequences, roughly 50% of which are singletons. From germline, CDR1 is DFQATT and CDR2 SNEGSKA (reference sequence). Germline trimming cut 3 bases from V and 4 bases from J; bases unmatched to any gene: 12. This CDR3 is built from 16 residues. The chain recombines TRBV20-1 with TRBJ2-7; 10 nucleotides line up with TRBD2. Sequenced sample: peripheral blood or thyroid tissue (not recorded which). The TCR was taken from an adult woman with Graves' disease, either hyperthyroidism or ophthalmopathy (not recorded which). The CDR3 coding sequence is TGCAGTGCTAGTTTATGGTCTAGCGGGAGTCAGTACGAGCAGTACTTC. This codes for CSASLWSSGSQYEQYF.